This T cell receptor (beta chain) is drawn from a study of shared clonotypes between healthy human individuals. TCRdb's table, derived via immunoSEQ multiplex PCR, lists solely in-frame clones and lacks some. In the table there are around 1.9 million clones, around 93% of which are singletons. The naive CD8 fraction comprised CD45RO-negative cells positively selected for CCR7 and excluded terminally differentiated effector memory CD45RA+ cells. Germline CDR1 reads SGHNT; CDR2 reads YYREEE (reference sequence). The CDR3 consists of 20 residues. The ends lost 5 bases at V and 3 bases at J; junction bases unmatched: 17.

The chain couples TRBV5-4 to TRBJ2-1; 13 bases fit TRBD2. The sequencing input was naive CD8+ T cells from PBMCs. The TCR originated in a man aged 18-30 years in good health. Some clones in this sample may be carry-over from other donors' samples. The CDR3 sequence: CASRYPGLAGSSADYNEQFF. The CDR3 DNA reads TGTGCCAGCAGGTATCCGGGACTAGCGGGAAGTTCGGCCGACTACAATGAGCAGTTCTTC.